This TCR beta chain was captured by sequencing in a study of shared clonotypes between healthy human individuals. Comment on this clone: Its antigen is not identified.

Produced via immunoSEQ multiplex PCR; TCRdb's table is partial and in-frame only. Counted here are about 330,000 clones, roughly 70% occurring once; the ten biggest clones make up under 13%. Study observations and caveats: Non-shared clonotypes had lower generation probabilities than clonotypes shared by all four sorted-subset donors.

Trimming pared 4 bases from V and 2 bases from J, leaving 12 bases between. CDR1 is SQVTM and CDR2 is ANQGSEA in the germline V gene. The CDR3 has 13 residues. The source is a man aged 25 to 45 in good health. The V call is TRBV29-1, the J call TRBJ2-7, with TRBD2 as a possible D gene (6 bases). Sequencing input: memory CD4+ T cells sorted from blood. Subset reported: CD45RA-negative fraction. This CDR3 is CSVGGLMAYEQYF. DNA for the CDR3: TGCAGCGTTGGGGGACTGATGGCCTACGAGCAGTACTTC.